This entry describes one TCR beta chain. TCRdb re-called the 5' RACE reads and catalogs CDR3 proteins one per entry, DNA excluded. Here the sample table reports 120,000 to 150,000 distinct CDR3 sequences. This CDR3 has 15 amino acids. CDR1 is SGHDN and CDR2 is FVKESK in the germline V gene. These data come from a study of T cells expressing NK-cell markers. The chain couples TRBV14 to TRBJ2-5; TCRdb designates TRBD1, a call that cannot be tested without DNA. The sequence was obtained from a man younger than 35 in good health. The sample consisted of blood T cells: a sorted CD56 or NKG2C T cell subset, CD4+ or CD8+ T cells, or bulk PBMC T cells (not recorded which). The CDR3 spells CASSQGTVSGETQYF.